The 9 T cell receptor beta chains below come from one sample, sequenced in a study of blood T cell repertoires in COVID-19. Libraries were prepared by immunoSEQ multiplex PCR; TCRdb keeps only in-frame clonotypes and omits some of them. This table has tens of thousands of clones, approximately 90% appearing once. The sample consisted of peripheral blood. The receptors were sampled from a woman aged 55 to 70 with active COVID-19.

The rearrangement uses TRBV6-4 and TRBJ1-6; D unresolved. The V gene's germline CDR1 is MRHNA and CDR2 SNTAGT. Trimming removed 5 bases from V and 0 bases from J, with 8 bases in between. The CDR3 runs to 15 residues. The CDR3 coding sequence is TGTGCCAGCAGTCGCGAGAGCTCCTATAATTCACCCCTCCACTTT. Translating gives CASSRESSYNSPLHF.

The chain is built from TRBV5-1 and TRBJ1-5, with D maybe TRBD1 (6 bases). The CDR3 totals 15 residues. Looked up from germline, CDR1 is SGHRS and CDR2 is YFSETQ. V gave up 4 bases and J gave up 0 bases, with 11 bases separating them. CDR3 loop: CASSPDSYSNQPQHF. DNA for the CDR3: TGCGCCAGCAGCCCGGACAGCTATAGCAATCAGCCCCAGCATTTT.

This chain joins TRBV3-1 (or the pseudogene TRBV3-2) and TRBJ2-7; maybe TRBD2 (5 bases). V lost 4 bases and J 0 bases, leaving 7 bases between the germline ends. CDR1 is LGHDT and CDR2 is YNNKEL in the germline V gene (reference sequence). This CDR3 comprises 13 residues. The CDR3: CASSLDYSYEQYF. CDR3 nucleotides: TGTGCCAGCAGCCTCGACTACTCCTACGAGCAGTACTTC.

This clone was detected only once. This rearrangement joins TRBV4-3 to TRBJ1-6; 7 bases match TRBD1. With 5 bases clipped from V and 6 bases from J, the junction kept 7 bases outside the gene matches. CDR3 length equals 15 residues. Germline V CDR1 and CDR2: LGHNA, YSLEER. The CDR3 sequence: CASSTRTGGNSPLHF. As DNA, the CDR3 is TGCGCCAGCAGCACCCGGACAGGCGGTAATTCACCCCTCCACTTT.

The chain uses TRBV3-1 (or the pseudogene TRBV3-2) and TRBJ1-2; 9 positions match TRBD1. Germline V lookup: CDR1 LGHDT, CDR2 YNNKEL (reference sequence). This CDR3 contains 15 residues. V lost 2 bases and J lost 2; bases outside the gene matches: 3. The CDR3 is CASSQTQGANYGYTF. CDR3 nucleotides: TGTGCCAGCAGCCAAACACAGGGGGCGAACTATGGCTACACCTTC.

V and J are TRBV19 and TRBJ1-5, with D perhaps TRBD1 (5 bases). V gave up 6 bases and J gave up 5 bases, with 11 bases separating them. There are 13 residues in the CDR3. Germline CDR1 and CDR2: LNHDA and SQIVND (reference sequence). CDR3 sequence reads: CASSLQGDQPQHF. CDR3 nucleotide sequence: TGTGCCAGTAGCTTGCAGGGTGATCAGCCCCAGCATTTT.

This rearrangement joins TRBV5-1 to TRBJ2-7; 11 bases align to TRBD2. V dropped 0 bases and J dropped 4; count of bases not matched to a gene: 6. Germline CDR1 reads SGHRS; CDR2 reads YFSETQ. CDR3 size: 16 residues. CDR3 bases: TGCGCCAGCAGCTTGGCCACCGGGACTAGCGGATACGAGCAGTACTTC. Encoded protein: CASSLATGTSGYEQYF. Complete variable domain (other parts from reference TRBV5-1 and TRBJ2-7): KAGVTQTPRYLIKTRGQQVTLSCSPISGHRSVSWYQQTPGQGLQFLFEYFSETQRNKGNFPGRFSGRQFSNSRSEMNVSTLELGDSALYLCASSLATGTSGYEQYFGPGTRLTVT.

The genes are TRBV5-1 and TRBJ2-2, with 7 bases fitting TRBD1. In germline, CDR1 is SGHRS, CDR2 YFSETQ. CDR3 length: 13 amino acids. With 2 bases clipped from V and 6 bases from J, the junction kept 1 base outside the gene matches. The chain's CDR3 is CASSFQGAGELFF. Here the CDR3 DNA reads TGCGCCAGCAGCTTTCAGGGGGCCGGGGAGCTGTTTTTT.

The V call is TRBV5-8, the J call TRBJ2-7; unclear D gene. CDR1 and CDR2 (germline): SGHTS, YDEGEE. The V gene lost 4 bases and the J gene lost 2 bases, with 7 bases spanning the gap. The CDR3 spans 12 residues. The CDR3 protein is CASSVVTYEQYF. The CDR3, as DNA: TGTGCCAGCAGCGTGGTAACCTACGAGCAGTACTTC.